This TCR beta chain was observed in a study of CD8 T cells in Susac syndrome. Study-wide findings and caveats: The authors acknowledged that the study's TCR sequencing and HLA analysis involved relatively few individuals.

V was shortened by 4 bases and J by 4 bases, with 9 bases between the two germline ends. This CDR3 is built from 13 residues. Germline V gene data show CDR1 as SNHLY and CDR2 as FYNNEI. To note about this clonotype: Its specificity is unknown.

An input of roughly 0.5 to 1 ug of RNA was subjected to reverse transcription using random hexamers. Amplification of TCR beta CDR3 used immunoSEQ multiplex PCR across 54 Vbeta and 13 Jbeta. TCRdb itself ran the immunoSEQ multiplex PCR reads through MiXCR, one entry per CDR3 protein. The repertoire holds about 180,000 distinct CDR3 sequences, with roughly 92% as singletons. Sample: CD4+ T cells from PBMCs. This TCR came from a human donor with multiple sclerosis. The chain joins TRBV2 to TRBJ2-3; the D is unclear. The chain's CDR3 is CASSGSRSDTQYF. The DNA of the CDR3 is TGTGCCAGCAGTGGTAGCAGGTCAGATACGCAGTATTTT.